This T cell receptor beta chain is from a study of PD-L1 blockade in urothelial cancer. The table came from immunoSEQ multiplex PCR; TCRdb's copy has only in-frame clones and leaves some out. This table has fewer than 50,000 clones, approximately 86% appearing once. Time point reported: peripheral blood 6 weeks after treatment start. The V gene lost 2 bases and the J gene lost 7 bases, with 15 bases spanning the gap. Germline V gene lookup returns CDR1 SGHNT and CDR2 YYREEE (reference sequence). The CDR3 has 14 amino acids. The sample was PBMCs, taken around atezolizumab (anti-PD-L1) treatment. The source is a man between 60 and 75 years old with urothelial cancer. The chain combines TRBV5-4 with TRBJ1-2; D remains unclear. The CDR3 protein is CASSFQGREGGYTF. DNA of the CDR3: TGTGCCAGCAGCTTCCAAGGGAGAGAGGGTGGCTACACCTTC.